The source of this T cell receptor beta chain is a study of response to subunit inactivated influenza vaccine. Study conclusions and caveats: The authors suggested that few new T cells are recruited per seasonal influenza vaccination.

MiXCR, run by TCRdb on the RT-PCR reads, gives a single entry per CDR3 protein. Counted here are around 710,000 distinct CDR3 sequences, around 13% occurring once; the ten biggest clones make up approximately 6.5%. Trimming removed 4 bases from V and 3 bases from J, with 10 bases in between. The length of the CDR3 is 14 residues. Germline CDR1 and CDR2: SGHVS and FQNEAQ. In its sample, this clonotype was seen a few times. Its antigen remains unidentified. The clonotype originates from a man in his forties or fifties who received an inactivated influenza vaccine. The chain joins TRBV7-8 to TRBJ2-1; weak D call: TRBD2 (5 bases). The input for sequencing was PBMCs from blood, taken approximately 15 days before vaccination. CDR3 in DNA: TGTGCCAGCAGCTGGACCGGGAACTACAATGAGCAGTTCTTC. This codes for CASSWTGNYNEQFF.